The 4 T cell receptor beta chains reported below all come from one sample, sequenced in a study of T cells after yellow fever vaccination. Using its own MiXCR run on the 5' RACE reads, TCRdb lists one record per CDR3 protein. The sample holds about 240,000 distinct CDR3 sequences, approximately 3.5% seen once. Sequenced here: PBMCs, sampled 15 days after the yellow fever booster vaccination. These TCRs come from a man between 18 and 35 years old who received the YFV17D yellow fever vaccine.

This clonotype came up many times. The chain uses TRBV10-1 and TRBJ2-1; D is perhaps TRBD1 (5 bases). Trimming took 3 bases from V and 1 from J, leaving 10 bases between them. Germline V gene data show CDR1 as WNHNN and CDR2 as SYGVQD (reference sequence). The CDR3 is 15 amino acids. DNA of the CDR3: TGCGCCAGCAGTGATTTCAGGGCTTCCTACAATGAGCAGTTCTTC. Protein product: CASSDFRASYNEQFF.

This clonotype was observed many times. This sequence joins TRBV3-1 and TRBJ1-1; TRBD1 might be the D (5 bases). This CDR3 spans 12 amino acids. Germline V gives CDR1 LGHDT, CDR2 YNNKEL (reference sequence). Between the trimmed V and J ends, which lost 3 bases and 7 bases, there was a span of 9 bases. CDR3 DNA: TGTGCCAGCAGCCAGACAGAGAGTGAAGCTTTCTTT. Its translation is CASSQTESEAFF.

This clonotype was recorded many times. The rearrangement uses TRBV5-1 and TRBJ2-3; 9 bases are shared with TRBD2. CDR3 length: 15 amino acids. The V segment lost 5 bases and the J segment 2 bases; nucleotides outside the gene matches: 6. CDR1 and CDR2 (germline): SGHRS, YFSETQ. CDR3 DNA sequence: TGCGCCAGCAGGTTCGCGGGGGGGGACACAGATACGCAGTATTTT. Residues: CASRFAGGDTDTQYF.

The chain employs TRBV30 and TRBJ2-6; D is uncertain. Germline V CDR1 and CDR2: GTSNPN, SVGIG (reference sequence). V was clipped by 0 bases and J by 0 bases, with 6 bases between them. The CDR3 runs to 15 residues. The CDR3 DNA reads as TGTGCCTGGAGTGTTGGCAGCTCTGGGGCCAACGTCCTGACTTTC. Amino acids: CAWSVGSSGANVLTF.